The rows below give T cell receptor beta chains drawn from one sample of a study of response to subunit inactivated influenza vaccine. TCRdb passed the RT-PCR reads through MiXCR, listing each CDR3 protein once. Of 550,000 to 800,000 distinct CDR3 sequences listed, around 14% were seen once; the top ten hold 6% to 8%. This specimen consisted of PBMCs from blood, obtained approximately 15 days before vaccination. The receptors derive from a man between 45 and 60 years old who received an inactivated influenza vaccine. CDR3s include the opening cysteine and the closing phenylalanine or tryptophan. Each record gives: V gene, clone size, J gene, D gene, CDR3 length, CDR3 DNA, CDR3 protein. D genes are given only for firm matches. Part of the rows lack a size; the others show once, few, many or a class for expanded clones.

TRBV5-1	NA	TRBJ2-5	NA	16	TGCGCCAGCAGCCTTTTCCGGGACTCGAATAAAGAGACCCAGTACTTC	CASSLFRDSNKETQYF
TRBV7-9	few	TRBJ2-2	NA	16	TGTGCCAGCAGCTTAGGCAGGGACTCCAACACCGGGGAGCTGTTTTTT	CASSLGRDSNTGELFF
TRBV4-3	NA	TRBJ1-1	TRBD1	15	TGCGCCAGCAGCCAAGTGGCAGGGGACAGCACTGAAGCTTTCTTT	CASSQVAGDSTEAFF
TRBV6-2/TRBV6-3	few	TRBJ1-5	NA	14	TGTGCCAGCAGTTACCGGTCAGGGTGGGAGCCCCAGCATTTT	CASSYRSGWEPQHF
TRBV4-2	many	TRBJ2-3	NA	15	TGTGCCAGCAGCCAGGGAGGTCCAGCCTCGGATACGCAGTATTTT	CASSQGGPASDTQYF
TRBV5-1	few	TRBJ2-1	NA	16	TGCGCCAGCAGCTCCGGATCGGGGGCGAGATTCAATGAGCAGTTCTTC	CASSSGSGARFNEQFF
TRBV6-2/TRBV6-3	few	TRBJ2-7	NA	12	TGTGCCAGCAGTTACCCCATCCACGAGCAGTACTTC	CASSYPIHEQYF
TRBV4-3	NA	TRBJ2-2	TRBD2	16	TGCGCCAGCAGCCGAGGTGGCGGGAGAAGCACCGGGGAGCTGTTTTTT	CASSRGGGRSTGELFF
TRBV2	few	TRBJ2-6	NA	16	TGTGCCAGCAGTGAACTCGGCCAGTCGGGGGCCAACGTCCTGACTTTC	CASSELGQSGANVLTF
TRBV3-1	NA	TRBJ2-5	TRBD1	16	TGTGCCAGCAGCCAAGGGGACAGTTCACTCCAAGAGACCCAGTACTTC	CASSQGDSSLQETQYF
TRBV5-1	few	TRBJ2-1	TRBD2	14	TGCGCCAGCAGCTTGCGGGGGGGTCCGGGTGAGCAGTTCTTC	CASSLRGGPGEQFF
TRBV11-2	many	TRBJ1-3	NA	14	TGTGCCAGCAGCTTGGGATTCTCTGGAAACACCATATATTTT	CASSLGFSGNTIYF
TRBV29-1	few	TRBJ2-3	NA	16	TGCAGCGTTGAAAAACCAGGGGTGGGGAGCACAGATACGCAGTATTTT	CSVEKPGVGSTDTQYF
TRBV12-3/TRBV12-4	many	TRBJ2-3	NA	13	TGTGCCAGCAGCTCAGGCCGAGCGTCTACGCAGTATTTT	CASSSGRASTQYF
TRBV11-2	NA	TRBJ1-2	NA	17	TGTGCCAGCAGCCATCCTCTCGGGCCGTCGGGGGACTATGGCTACACCTTC	CASSHPLGPSGDYGYTF
TRBV11-1	NA	TRBJ2-2	TRBD1	18	TGTGCCAGCAGCCCCCAAGACAGGGGGCTGCAAAACACCGGGGAGCTGTTTTTT	CASSPQDRGLQNTGELFF
TRBV4-3	many	TRBJ2-1	TRBD1	19	TGCGCCAGCAGCGCGTGGGACAGTAAGGCTAGAGAGGCTTACAATGAGCAGTTCTTC	CASSAWDSKAREAYNEQFF
TRBV10-3	few	TRBJ2-5	NA	15	TGTGCCATCAGTGAGTCAACGGCTAGGTTGGAGACCCAGTACTTC	CAISESTARLETQYF
TRBV5-1	NA	TRBJ2-3	NA	12	TGCGCCAGCAGCAGGGGTTCAACTACGCAGTATTTT	CASSRGSTTQYF
TRBV28	NA	TRBJ1-2	NA	15	TGTGCCAGCAGTTTATACCAGACCTCTCGGGGTGGCTACACCTTC	CASSLYQTSRGGYTF
TRBV27	NA	TRBJ2-1	TRBD2	15	TGTGCCAGCAGTCGAGCGGGAAGATCCTACAATGAGCAGTTCTTC	CASSRAGRSYNEQFF
TRBV5-1	NA	TRBJ2-3	TRBD2	15	TGCGCCAGCAGAGAGGGACTAGAACTCACAGATACGCAGTATTTT	CASREGLELTDTQYF
TRBV7-9	NA	TRBJ2-1	TRBD2	12	TGTGCCAGCAGCTCGGGACTACCGGAGCAGTTCTTC	CASSSGLPEQFF
TRBV2	NA	TRBJ2-2	NA	16	TGTGCCAGCAGTGAAAGGGACGGCATCAACACCGGGGAGCTGTTTTTT	CASSERDGINTGELFF
TRBV4-3	NA	TRBJ2-7	NA	14	TGCGCCAGCAGCCAAGATGTGGGACCCGGGGGGCAGTACTTC	CASSQDVGPGGQYF
TRBV30	many	TRBJ1-1	NA	14	TGTGCCTGGACCCCCCGTCAACCAAACACTGAAGCTTTCTTT	CAWTPRQPNTEAFF
TRBV3-1	few	TRBJ1-1	TRBD1	13	TGTGCCAGCAGCCAACCGGGACAGCCACGAGCTTTCTTT	CASSQPGQPRAFF
TRBV20-1	NA	TRBJ2-4	NA	13	TGCAGTGCTGTAGTCCTATCCAAAAACATTCAGTACTTC	CSAVVLSKNIQYF
TRBV29-1	NA	TRBJ2-2	NA	14	TGCAGCGTCGGTTATGTGGGAGAGGCCGGGGAGCTGTTTTTT	CSVGYVGEAGELFF
TRBV6-1	few	TRBJ2-1	TRBD2	16	TGTGCCAGCAGGATGACTAGCGGGAGGGCTAGTAATGAGCAGTTCTTC	CASRMTSGRASNEQFF
TRBV27	few	TRBJ2-2	NA	14	TGTGCCAGCAGCCTTACTAGTTACACCGGGGAGCTGTTTTTT	CASSLTSYTGELFF
TRBV29-1	many	TRBJ2-7	NA	11	TGCAGCGTCTTCCGGGATTACGAGCAGTACTTC	CSVFRDYEQYF
TRBV11-3	few	TRBJ2-3	NA	13	TGTGCCAGCAGCTCGACTATACTAGATACGCAGTATTTT	CASSSTILDTQYF
TRBV7-2	NA	TRBJ2-2	TRBD2	16	TGTGCCAGCAGCCCGTCCAGCGGGGGGGCCCGCGGGGAGCTGTTTTTT	CASSPSSGGARGELFF
TRBV9	NA	TRBJ2-7	TRBD1	14	TGTGCCAGCAGCGTTGGACAGGGTTATTACGAGCAGTACTTC	CASSVGQGYYEQYF
TRBV20-1	once	TRBJ2-1	NA	17	TGCTGTGCTAGAGATACCATGAAGAGTGGCTCCTACAATGAGCAGTTCTTC	CCARDTMKSGSYNEQFF
TRBV19	NA	TRBJ2-1	TRBD1	15	TGTGCCAGTAGTGACCTGGGACAGGGAATTTATGAGCAGTTCTTC	CASSDLGQGIYEQFF
TRBV4-3	few	TRBJ2-5	NA	16	TGCGCCAGCAGCCAAGGCAAGGGGGTCGGACCAGAGACCCAGTACTTC	CASSQGKGVGPETQYF
TRBV19	NA	TRBJ2-7	NA	14	TGTGCCAGTAGTATCTCGGACAGCTCCTACGAGCAGTACTTC	CASSISDSSYEQYF
TRBV20-1	many	TRBJ2-4	NA	15	TGCAGTGCTAGAGATGCTCCAGAAGCCAAAAACATTCAGTACTTC	CSARDAPEAKNIQYF
TRBV11-1	NA	TRBJ2-7	TRBD2	18	TGTGCCAGCAGCCCCCGACTAGCGGGAGGGCCGGGCTCCTACGAGCAGTACTTC	CASSPRLAGGPGSYEQYF
TRBV10-3	NA	TRBJ2-7	TRBD2	17	TGTGCCATCAGCGAGGGCTCGCAGGGACTATTTTCCTACGAGCAGTACTTC	CAISEGSQGLFSYEQYF
TRBV27	few	TRBJ2-7	TRBD1	16	TGTGCCAGCAGTTTATCTCTAGGGACAGGGGCTTACGAGCAGTACTTC	CASSLSLGTGAYEQYF
TRBV10-3	NA	TRBJ2-5	NA	12	TGTGCCATCAGTGTACAAGAAGAGACCCAGTACTTC	CAISVQEETQYF
TRBV16	NA	TRBJ1-5	NA	15	TGTGCCAGCAGCCAATTCGGGCAAGCCAATCAGCCCCAGCATTTT	CASSQFGQANQPQHF
TRBV5-1	many	TRBJ1-5	TRBD1	15	TGCGCCAGCAGCCCCCTGACAGGGCCTAATCAGCCCCAGCATTTT	CASSPLTGPNQPQHF
TRBV12-3/TRBV12-4	NA	TRBJ2-1	TRBD1	11	TGTGCCAGCTGTTGGGGACAGGAGCAGTTCTTC	CASCWGQEQFF
TRBV28	few	TRBJ2-7	NA	14	TGTGCCAGCAGTTCCACACCATCCCCGTATGGGCAGTACTTC	CASSSTPSPYGQYF
TRBV20-1	few	TRBJ1-6	NA	14	TGCAGTGCTAGGGCCAGCTCCTATAATTCACCCCTCCACTTT	CSARASSYNSPLHF
TRBV6-1	few	TRBJ1-2	NA	11	TGTGCCAGCACTGGGTACTATGGCTACACCTTC	CASTGYYGYTF
TRBV7-2	NA	TRBJ1-1	NA	15	TGTGCCAGCAGCCCTCACACGGGGGGGAGGACTGAAGCTTTCTTT	CASSPHTGGRTEAFF
TRBV11-2	NA	TRBJ2-4	NA	17	TGTGCCAGCAGCCCATTGGGGCTTAAAATTGCCAAAAACATTCAGTACTTC	CASSPLGLKIAKNIQYF
TRBV7-2	NA	TRBJ2-5	NA	15	TGTGCCAGCAGCCCGGACTCGTGGTACCAAGAGACCCAGTACTTC	CASSPDSWYQETQYF
TRBV12-3/TRBV12-4	few	TRBJ1-3	NA	17	TGTGCCAGCAGTTTAGCGAGAGGGCGGGGATCTGGAAACACGATATATTTT	CASSLARGRGSGNTIYF
TRBV20-1	few	TRBJ1-5	TRBD1	19	TGCAGTGCTAGAGAGAGACCCACTAAGGGGACAGGCCTCAATCAGCCCCAGCATTTT	CSARERPTKGTGLNQPQHF